This TCR beta chain was sequenced in a study of CD8+ T cells in alopecia areata. Study-wide points: The study also sequences resident alphabeta T cells of normal skin in scalp samples.

Following extraction, RNA underwent reverse transcription to cDNA, which served as the sequencing template. The method was immunoSEQ multiplex PCR; TCRdb's version includes in-frame clones alone and lacks a portion of them. Among roughly 35,000 clones listed, approximately 58% were seen once. Germline values: CDR1 MDHEN, CDR2 SYDVKM. This CDR3 region has 11 residues. The V end was cut by 8 bases, the J end by 4 bases, with 7 bases between. As for this clone: Its antigen remains unidentified.

Sequenced sample: NKG2D-high CD8+ T cells sorted from blood. The receptor was derived from a human donor with alopecia areata. The V call is TRBV28, the J call TRBJ2-3, with D unresolved. The CDR3 reads CASSMADTQYF. In nucleotides, the CDR3 is TGTGCCAGCTCAATGGCAGATACGCAGTATTTT.